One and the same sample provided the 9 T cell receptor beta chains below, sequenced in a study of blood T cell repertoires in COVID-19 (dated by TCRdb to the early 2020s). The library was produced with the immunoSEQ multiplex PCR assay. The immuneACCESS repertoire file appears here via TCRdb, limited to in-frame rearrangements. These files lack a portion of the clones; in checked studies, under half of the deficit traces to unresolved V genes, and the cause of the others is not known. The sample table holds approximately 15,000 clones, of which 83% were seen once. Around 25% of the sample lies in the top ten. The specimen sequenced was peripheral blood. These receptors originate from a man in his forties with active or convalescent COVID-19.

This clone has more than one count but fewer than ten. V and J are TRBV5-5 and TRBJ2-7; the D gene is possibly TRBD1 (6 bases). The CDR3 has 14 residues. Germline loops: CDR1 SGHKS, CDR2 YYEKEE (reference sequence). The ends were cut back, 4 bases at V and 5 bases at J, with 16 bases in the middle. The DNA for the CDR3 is TGTGCCAGCAGCCTGGGGGCAGGGCCGAACGAGCAGTACTTC. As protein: CASSLGAGPNEQYF.

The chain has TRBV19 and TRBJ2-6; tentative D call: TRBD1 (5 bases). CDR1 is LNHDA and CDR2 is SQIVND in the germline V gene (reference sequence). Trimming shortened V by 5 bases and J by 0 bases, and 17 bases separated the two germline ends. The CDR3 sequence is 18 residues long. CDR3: CASSAFRVTSSGANVLTF. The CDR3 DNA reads TGTGCCAGTAGTGCCTTCAGGGTGACCAGCTCTGGGGCCAACGTCCTGACTTTC.

The CDR3 loop is CASSLTENNEQFF. The CDR3 bases are TGTGCCAGCAGCTTAACCGAGAACAATGAGCAGTTCTTC. V is TRBV7-3 and J is TRBJ2-1; D uncertain. Germline values: CDR1 SGHTA, CDR2 FQGTGA. V was trimmed by 0 bases and J by 5 bases, leaving 5 bases between them. There are 13 residues in the CDR3.

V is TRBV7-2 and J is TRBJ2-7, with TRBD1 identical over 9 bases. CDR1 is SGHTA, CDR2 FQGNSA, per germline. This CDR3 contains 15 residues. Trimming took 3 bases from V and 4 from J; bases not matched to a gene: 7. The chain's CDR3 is CASSFIQGARYEQYF. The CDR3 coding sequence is TGTGCCAGCAGCTTCATACAGGGGGCGCGTTACGAGCAGTACTTC.

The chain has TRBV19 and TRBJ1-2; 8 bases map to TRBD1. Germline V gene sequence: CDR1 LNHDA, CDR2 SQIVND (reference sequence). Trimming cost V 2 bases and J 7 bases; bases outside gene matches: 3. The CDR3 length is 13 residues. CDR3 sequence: CASSIQGARGYTF. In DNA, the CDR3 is TGTGCCAGTAGTATACAGGGGGCGCGTGGCTACACCTTC.

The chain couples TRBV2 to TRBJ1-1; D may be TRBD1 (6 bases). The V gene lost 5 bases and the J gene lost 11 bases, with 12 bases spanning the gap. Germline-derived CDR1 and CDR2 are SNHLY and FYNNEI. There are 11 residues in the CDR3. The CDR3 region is CASSSVQGAFF. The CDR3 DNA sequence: TGTGCCAGCAGTTCGGTTCAGGGGGCTTTCTTT.

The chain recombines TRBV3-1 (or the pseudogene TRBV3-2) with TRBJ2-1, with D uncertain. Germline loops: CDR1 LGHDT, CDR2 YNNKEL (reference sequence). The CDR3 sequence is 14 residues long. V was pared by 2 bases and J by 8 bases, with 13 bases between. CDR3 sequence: CASSQRPGGDEQFF. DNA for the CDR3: TGTGCCAGCAGCCAAAGACCGGGTGGCGATGAGCAGTTCTTC.

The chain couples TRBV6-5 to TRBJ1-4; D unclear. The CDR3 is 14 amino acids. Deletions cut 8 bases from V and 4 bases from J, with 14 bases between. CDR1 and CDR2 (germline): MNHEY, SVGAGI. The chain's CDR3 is CASSTGLSNEKLFF. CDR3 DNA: TGTGCCAGCTCTACGGGTCTGAGTAATGAAAAACTGTTTTTT.

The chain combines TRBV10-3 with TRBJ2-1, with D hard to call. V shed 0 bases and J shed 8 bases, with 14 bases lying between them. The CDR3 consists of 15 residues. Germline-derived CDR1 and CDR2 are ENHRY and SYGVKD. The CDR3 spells CAISESSVRSHEQFF. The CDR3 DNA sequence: TGTGCCATCAGTGAGTCCAGCGTCCGTAGCCATGAGCAGTTCTTC.